These 19 T cell receptor beta chains share one sample of origin, sequenced in a study of T cells in Graves' hyperthyroidism and ophthalmopathy. It was RNA transcripts that yielded the amplified TCR beta CDR3 regions. Using the HTBI primer set, a first-round RT-PCR was run on the TCR CDR3. TCRdb used MiXCR to reprocess the multiplex PCR reads, holding one entry per CDR3 protein. Of 700,000 to 850,000 distinct CDR3 sequences listed, roughly 32% were seen once; the top ten hold less than 35%. The sequencing input was blood. All receptors derive from a middle-aged woman with Graves' hyperthyroidism.

This clonotype occurred many times. V usage is TRBV20-1 and J usage is TRBJ1-6; no clear D gene. This CDR3 spans 10 amino acids. V lost 6 bases and J 10 bases, leaving 7 bases between the germline ends. Germline V lookup: CDR1 DFQATT, CDR2 SNEGSKA (reference sequence). This CDR3 reads CSAARSPLHF. For the CDR3, the DNA is TGCAGTGCCGCCAGATCACCCCTCCACTTT.

V and J are TRBV19 and TRBJ1-1; 7 bases match TRBD1. Germline trimming cut 3 bases from V and 4 bases from J; bases unmatched to any gene: 5. The CDR3 is 14 residues long. CDR1 and CDR2 from the germline V gene are LNHDA and SQIVND (reference sequence). The CDR3 DNA reads TGTGCCAGTAGTATCCTTGGGACAGCCACTGAAGCTTTCTTT. Protein sequence: CASSILGTATEAFF.

This clonotype was seen repeatedly, ten times or more. The rearrangement links TRBV11-3 to TRBJ1-5; no clear D. In germline, CDR1 is SGHNT, CDR2 YENEEA. The CDR3 is 13 residues long. V was shortened by 3 bases and J by 3 bases, with 6 bases between the two germline ends. The CDR3 loop is CASSFGVNQPQHF. The CDR3 bases are TGTGCCAGCAGCTTCGGAGTCAATCAGCCCCAGCATTTT.

The V and J genes are TRBV10-3 and TRBJ2-2; 10 bases match TRBD1. After removal of 10 bases from V and 5 bases from J, the junction contained 19 bases not matched to a gene. The CDR3 consists of 18 residues. Looked up from germline, CDR1 is ENHRY and CDR2 is SYGVKD. DNA for the CDR3: TGTGCCAGCAGGCAGAGACAGGGGGCGCTTTTGGTGACCGGGGAGCTGTTTTTT. Residues: CASRQRQGALLVTGELFF.

This clonotype was seen ten or more times. Here the CDR3 reads CSVGGGSGSPYEQYF. The CDR3 DNA reads as TGCAGCGTGGGGGGGGGTAGCGGGAGTCCCTACGAGCAGTACTTC. V usage is TRBV29-1 and J usage is TRBJ2-7; 9 positions match TRBD2. The CDR3 has 15 amino acids. Germline V gene data show CDR1 as SQVTM and CDR2 as ANQGSEA. V was pared by 6 bases and J by 2 bases, with 11 bases of the junction left unmatched.

This clonotype has more than one count but fewer than ten. This chain joins TRBV19 and TRBJ1-4; no clear D gene. The CDR3 sequence is 12 residues long. Between the trimmed V and J ends, which lost 3 bases and 6 bases, there was a span of 5 bases. Looked up from germline, CDR1 is LNHDA and CDR2 is SQIVND (reference sequence). The CDR3 here is CASSITDEKLFF. The DNA of the CDR3 is TGTGCCAGTAGTATCACTGATGAAAAACTGTTTTTT. Using reference TRBV19 and TRBJ1-4 for the parts outside the CDR3, the full variable domain is DGGITQSPKYLFRKEGQNVTLSCEQNLNHDAMYWYRQDPGQGLRLIYYSQIVNDFQKGDIAEGYSVSREKKESFPLTVTSAQKNPTAFYLCASSITDEKLFFGSGTQLSVL.

This clonotype was seen more than once but under ten times. V usage is TRBV24-1 and J usage is TRBJ1-5; possible D gene TRBD1, 5 bases. CDR3 length: 15 amino acids. Germline CDR1 KGHDR, CDR2 SFDVKD. V shed 2 bases and J shed 4 bases, with 11 bases lying between them. In DNA form, the CDR3 reads TGTGCCACCAGTGATTCTCCCAGGGAAAATCAGCCCCAGCATTTT. Residues: CATSDSPRENQPQHF.

The chain carries TRBV30 and TRBJ1-1; a possible D gene is TRBD1 (5 bases). The CDR3 sequence is 14 residues long. CDR1 and CDR2 (germline): GTSNPN, SVGIG (reference sequence). V dropped 0 bases and J dropped 3 bases, with 11 bases sitting between them. CDR3 coding DNA: TGTGCCTGGAGTGTATCTGGGGGGGACACTGAAGCTTTCTTT. Translation gives CAWSVSGGDTEAFF.

V and J are TRBV20-1 and TRBJ1-3, with TRBD1 matching over 9 bases. The germline CDR1 and CDR2 sequences are DFQATT and SNEGSKA (reference sequence). This CDR3 is built from 16 residues. Trimming took 3 bases from V and 3 from J; bases not matched to a gene: 9. CDR3 in amino acids: CSARHGTGGIGNTIYF. CDR3 in DNA: TGCAGTGCTAGGCACGGTACAGGGGGCATTGGAAACACCATATATTTT.

This clonotype has a count of ten or more. The CDR3 DNA reads TGTGCCAGCAGCCAGGGGGGAGACGGCTACACCTTC. As protein: CASSQGGDGYTF. This sequence joins TRBV7-2 and TRBJ1-2; 7 bases line up with TRBD1. The germline CDR1 and CDR2 sequences are SGHTA and FQGNSA. Losses at the gene ends were 5 bases for V and 8 bases for J; bases not matched to a gene: 5. The CDR3 extends over 12 amino acids.

V usage is TRBV2 and J usage is TRBJ2-7; 7 bases align to TRBD2. The CDR3 covers 14 residues. Trimming took 5 bases from V and 2 from J; bases not matched to a gene: 6. Looked up from germline, CDR1 is SNHLY and CDR2 is FYNNEI. The CDR3 here is CASSFRAGPYEQYF. Written as DNA, the CDR3 is TGTGCCAGCAGTTTCCGAGCGGGACCCTACGAGCAGTACTTC.

The gene calls are TRBV7-9 and TRBJ1-1; D call uncertain. Germline CDR1 is SEHNR and CDR2 is FQNEAQ (reference sequence). The CDR3 runs 15 residues. Trimming took 6 bases from V and 1 from J, leaving 15 bases between them. The CDR3: CASSSYEGWNTEAFF. In nucleotides, the CDR3 is TGTGCCAGCAGTTCTTATGAGGGCTGGAACACTGAAGCTTTCTTT.

V and J are TRBV6-2 or TRBV6-3 and TRBJ2-7; 9 positions match TRBD2. CDR3 size: 16 residues. In germline, CDR1 is MNHEY, CDR2 SVGEGT. J was trimmed by 5 bases and V by 6 bases; bases with no gene match: 14. CDR3 DNA: TGTGCCAGCAGCTTACTGGGCGGGGGGGAGAGCGACGAGCAGTACTTC. Translated, it gives CASSLLGGGESDEQYF.

This clonotype was seen only a few times. V gene TRBV19 combines with J gene TRBJ1-5; 7 nucleotides match TRBD1. In germline, CDR1 is LNHDA, CDR2 SQIVND (reference sequence). V shed 9 bases and J 2 bases; nucleotides not matched to a gene: 13. The CDR3 extends over 16 amino acids. CDR3 sequence: CASSYSDRVGNQPQHF. The CDR3 DNA reads TGTGCCAGCAGCTACTCCGACAGGGTGGGCAATCAGCCCCAGCATTTT.

The rearrangement uses TRBV20-1 and TRBJ1-1; a possible D gene is TRBD1 (6 bases). V was shortened by 2 bases and J by 4 bases, with 20 bases between the two germline ends. The CDR3 extends over 16 amino acids. Germline V CDR1 and CDR2: DFQATT, SNEGSKA (reference sequence). This chain's CDR3 is CSARYLQGPRGTEAFF. The CDR3 DNA is TGCAGTGCTAGATATCTCCAGGGGCCGAGGGGCACTGAAGCTTTCTTT.

As for this clonotype: This may come from a read error, since a much larger clone is one base off. V usage is TRBV7-9 and J usage is TRBJ2-6; TRBD1 agrees at 9 bases. The length of the CDR3 is 18 residues. Per the germline V gene, CDR1 is SEHNR and CDR2 is FQNEAQ (reference sequence). The CDR3 region is CASSPGPGTGNGANILTF. The DNA of the CDR3 is TGTGCCAGCAGCCCGGGTCCCGGGACAGGGAACGGGGCCAACATCCTGACTTTC.

Here the CDR3 reads CASSQRTGTEQYF. CDR3 coding DNA: TGTGCCAGCAGCCAAAGGACCGGGACAGAGCAGTACTTC. The chain employs TRBV3-1 and TRBJ2-7, with a weak D call TRBD1 (6 bases). CDR3 size: 13 residues. The V and J ends lost 2 bases and 7 bases respectively, with 12 bases between them. In germline, CDR1 is LGHDT, CDR2 YNNKEL (reference sequence).

The chain couples TRBV6-5 to TRBJ2-7; 10 positions agree with TRBD2. The junction had 5 bases not matched to a gene; V was cut back by 4 bases and J by 2 bases. The CDR3 has 15 amino acids. In germline, CDR1 is MNHEY, CDR2 SVGAGI. The CDR3 nucleotides read TGTGCCAGCAGTTTAGCAGCGGGGGGGGCCTACGAGCAGTACTTC. Residues: CASSLAAGGAYEQYF.

This clonotype appeared many times. The chain links TRBV16 to TRBJ1-2, with 8 bases that match TRBD1. After removal of 4 bases from V and 5 bases from J, the junction contained 9 bases not matched to a gene. The CDR3 sequence is 15 residues long. The germline gives CDR1 KGHSY, CDR2 FQNENV. The CDR3 loop is CASSPRTGPEYGYTF. The CDR3 DNA follows: TGTGCCAGCAGCCCCCGGACAGGGCCTGAGTATGGCTACACCTTC.